In this sample, the clone carrying this T cell receptor (beta chain) turned up a few times. The CDR3 has 14 residues. The germline gives CDR1 SGHTA, CDR2 FQGTGA. V lost 5 bases to trimming and J lost 2 bases; unmatched junction nucleotides: 4. 13 Jbeta primers and 60 Vbeta primers were used for the PCR. Data came from immunoSEQ multiplex PCR; TCRdb stores just in-frame clones and leaves some out. Among roughly 150,000 clones listed, 70% to 90% were seen once. The data originate from a study of cytomegalovirus exposure and HLA in healthy donors. This TCR derives from a woman in her late teens or twenties in good health and CMV-seronegative. The V gene is TRBV7-3, the J gene TRBJ2-7; 9 bases match TRBD1. The sample was PBMCs. CDR3 DNA: TGTGCCAGCAGCCTAGGGACAGGGCCCTACGAGCAGTACTTC. Translation gives CASSLGTGPYEQYF.